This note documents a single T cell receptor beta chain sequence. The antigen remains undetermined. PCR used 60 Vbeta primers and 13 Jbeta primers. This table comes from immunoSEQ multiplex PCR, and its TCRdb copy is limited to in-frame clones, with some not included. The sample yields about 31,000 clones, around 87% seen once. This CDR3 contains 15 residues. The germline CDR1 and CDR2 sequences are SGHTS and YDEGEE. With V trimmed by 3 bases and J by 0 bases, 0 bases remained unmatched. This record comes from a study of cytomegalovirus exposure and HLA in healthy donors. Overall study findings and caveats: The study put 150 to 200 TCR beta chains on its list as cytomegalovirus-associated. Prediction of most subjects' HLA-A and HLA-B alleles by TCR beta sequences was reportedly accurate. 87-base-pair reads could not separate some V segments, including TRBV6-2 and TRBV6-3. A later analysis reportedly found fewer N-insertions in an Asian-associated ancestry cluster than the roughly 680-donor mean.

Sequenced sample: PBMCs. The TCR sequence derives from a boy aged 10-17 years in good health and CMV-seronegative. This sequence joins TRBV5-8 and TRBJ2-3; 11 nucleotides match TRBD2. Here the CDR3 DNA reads TGTGCCAGCAGCTCTAGCGGGGGGAGCACAGATACGCAGTATTTT. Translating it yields CASSSSGGSTDTQYF.